This T cell receptor beta chain derives from a study of blood T cell repertoires in COVID-19. The CDR3 length is 15 residues. The V end lost 7 bases, the J end lost 4 bases, and 20 bases lay between the germline ends. Per germline, CDR1 SQVTM and CDR2 ANQGSEA. TCRdb keeps only in-frame clones here, not all; method: immunoSEQ multiplex PCR. Here the sample spans some 69,000 clones, approximately 92% being singletons. Source material: peripheral blood. The TCR sequence derives from a woman aged 45-60 years with active COVID-19. The rearrangement links TRBV29-1 to TRBJ2-1, with D maybe TRBD2 (6 bases). DNA of the CDR3: TGCAGCGGGAACACCGGGGCTAGCGCTTACAATGAGCAGTTCTTC. As protein: CSGNTGASAYNEQFF.